The 3 T cell receptor beta chains reported below all come from one sample, sequenced in a study of T-cell memory formation after mild COVID-19. TCRdb independently ran MiXCR on the 5' RACE reads; one entry per CDR3 protein. Of 400,000 to 500,000 distinct CDR3 sequences listed, 15% to 25% were seen once; the top ten hold approximately 8.1%. The sequenced sample was PBMCs or a T cell subset sorted from them (not recorded which). These receptors originate from an adult woman who had mild COVID-19 (a few samples of this study predate the infection). Cell type and time point are not known.

This clonotype was found a few times. The V call is TRBV20-1, the J call TRBJ2-1; 9 bases match TRBD2. CDR3 length equals 14 residues. Germline CDR1 reads DFQATT; CDR2 reads SNEGSKA (reference sequence). The trim removed 2 bases at V and 7 bases at J, leaving 6 bases unmatched. CDR3 DNA: TGCAGTGCTAGATCCCAGCGGGAGGTGAATGAGCAGTTCTTC. This gives the protein CSARSQREVNEQFF.

Only a few counts were recorded for this clonotype. The V gene is TRBV18, the J gene TRBJ1-2, with D perhaps matching TRBD1 (5 bases). The CDR3 covers 13 residues. V gave up 2 bases and J gave up 7 bases, with 11 bases separating them. Looked up from germline, CDR1 is KGHSH and CDR2 is LQKENI. In DNA, the CDR3 is TGTGCCAGCTCACCAGCCCAGGGTAGTGGCTACACCTTC. Its protein product is CASSPAQGSGYTF.

This clonotype was observed many times. The chain has TRBV7-6 and TRBJ2-5; 7 bases map to TRBD1. V dropped 8 bases and J dropped 2; count of bases not matched to a gene: 5. Looked up from germline, CDR1 is SGHVS and CDR2 is FNYEAQ. The CDR3 consists of 13 residues. The CDR3, as DNA: TGTGCCAGCGGAAGGGGGCATCAAGAGACCCAGTACTTC. It translates to CASGRGHQETQYF.